This T cell receptor (beta chain) was recovered during a study of OX40 agonist ivuxolimab in advanced cancers. Study-level background: The drug used for patients, ivuxolimab, was an agonistic anti-OX40 (CD134) antibody.

The data were produced by immunoSEQ multiplex PCR, yet TCRdb's version contains in-frame clones alone and is incomplete. The table includes 30,000 to 40,000 clones, more than 85% detected once. This clone was seen a few times. Germline-derived CDR1 and CDR2 are MNHEY and SVGAGI. The CDR3 spans 13 residues. Trimming took off 6 bases at V and 0 bases at J, with 8 bases between the two ends. The chain couples TRBV6-5 to TRBJ1-2; D remains ambiguous. Here the sequenced sample was CD4+ or CD8+ T cells sorted from blood, taken in a trial of the OX40 agonist ivuxolimab. The receptor comes from an adult with an advanced solid tumor such as melanoma, head and neck, liver or kidney cancer. The CDR3 is CASSPVANYGYTF. Written as DNA, the CDR3 is TGTGCCAGCAGCCCAGTCGCTAACTATGGCTACACCTTC.